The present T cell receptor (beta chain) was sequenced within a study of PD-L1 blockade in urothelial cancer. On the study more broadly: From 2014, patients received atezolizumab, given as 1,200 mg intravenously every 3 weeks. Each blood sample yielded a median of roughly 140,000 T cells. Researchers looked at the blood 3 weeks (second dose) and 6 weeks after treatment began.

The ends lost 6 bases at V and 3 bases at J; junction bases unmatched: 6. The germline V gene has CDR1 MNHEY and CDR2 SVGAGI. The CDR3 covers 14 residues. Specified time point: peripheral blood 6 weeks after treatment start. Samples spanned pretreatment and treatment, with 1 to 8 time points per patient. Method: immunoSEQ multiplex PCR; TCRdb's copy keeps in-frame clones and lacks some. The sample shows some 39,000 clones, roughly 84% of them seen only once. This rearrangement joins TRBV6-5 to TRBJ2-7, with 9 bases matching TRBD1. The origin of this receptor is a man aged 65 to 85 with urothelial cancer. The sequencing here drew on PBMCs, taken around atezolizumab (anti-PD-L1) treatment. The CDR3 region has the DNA TGTGCCAGCAGATCCACAGGGGGCGGCTACGAGCAGTACTTC. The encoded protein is CASRSTGGGYEQYF.